This passage covers 31 T cell receptor beta chains from one sample sequenced in a study of blood T cell repertoires in COVID-19. This table comes from immunoSEQ multiplex PCR, and its TCRdb copy is limited to in-frame clones, with some not included. Of some 74,000 clones detected, 76% appear once; the ten largest clones hold roughly 15%. Sequenced input: peripheral blood. The source of these receptors is a man between 65 and 79 years old with active or convalescent COVID-19.

The genes are TRBV6-5 and TRBJ2-7; 9 bases map to TRBD1. This CDR3 is 15 amino acids long. V shed 6 bases, J shed 0 bases, and the junction held 6 bases outside the gene matches. Germline loops: CDR1 MNHEY, CDR2 SVGAGI. The CDR3 nucleotides read TGTGCCAGCAGATTTGGACAGGGGAGCTCCTACGAGCAGTACTTC. It yields the protein CASRFGQGSSYEQYF.

This chain links TRBV5-4 with TRBJ2-2, with D tentatively TRBD1 (5 bases). V lost 2 bases to trimming and J lost 1 base, with 6 bases between them. CDR3 size: 14 residues. Looked up from germline, CDR1 is SGHNT and CDR2 is YYREEE (reference sequence). The CDR3 here is CASSFDRNTGELFF. Here the CDR3 DNA reads TGTGCCAGCAGCTTTGACAGGAACACCGGGGAGCTGTTTTTT.

This chain uses TRBV10-1 with TRBJ2-3, with a weak D call TRBD2 (5 bases). Germline V gene data show CDR1 as WNHNN and CDR2 as SYGVQD (reference sequence). The germline V and J ends were trimmed by 3 bases and 0 bases, with 10 bases remaining between them. The CDR3 consists of 15 residues. CDR3 bases: TGCGCCAGCAGTGATCCAGCGGCTAGCACAGATACGCAGTATTTT. This encodes CASSDPAASTDTQYF.

The chain links TRBV12-3 or TRBV12-4 to TRBJ2-7; D gene uncertain. The length of the CDR3 is 10 residues. Trimming removed 6 bases at V and 9 bases at J, with 9 bases between. CDR3 nucleotide sequence: TGTGCCAGCAGACCGGGTAGGCAGTACTTC. This codes for CASRPGRQYF.

This clone was found a few times. The chain links TRBV4-1 to TRBJ1-4; D unclear. The CDR3 has 16 residues. The germline V gene has CDR1 MGHRA and CDR2 YSYEKL. V was trimmed by 5 bases and J by 0 bases, leaving 13 bases between them. Here the CDR3 DNA reads TGCGCCAGCAGCTTCACCCTACCTGCAACTAATGAAAAACTGTTTTTT. Its translation is CASSFTLPATNEKLFF.

Ten or more counts support this clone. The rearrangement joins TRBV4-1 to TRBJ2-3; 13 positions agree with TRBD2. J lost 4 bases, V lost 2 bases, and 9 bases had no gene match. CDR3 length: 18 residues. The V gene's germline CDR1 is MGHRA and CDR2 YSYEKL. CDR3 region: CASSQPGTSGKGADTQYF. DNA of the CDR3: TGCGCCAGCAGCCAACCCGGGACTAGCGGGAAGGGGGCAGATACGCAGTATTTT.

The table lists this clone with a few counts. The chain has TRBV5-1 and TRBJ2-2; 9 bases match TRBD1. CDR3 size: 14 residues. Germline V CDR1 and CDR2: SGHRS, YFSETQ. Trimming at V came to 4 bases and at J to 6 bases, leaving 4 bases not matched to a gene. This CDR3 reads CASSRGQGSGELFF. CDR3 DNA: TGCGCCAGCAGCCGGGGACAGGGCTCCGGGGAGCTGTTTTTT.

This clone was detected only a few times. This chain uses TRBV7-9 with TRBJ1-2; 7 positions match TRBD1. The junction had 3 bases not matched to a gene; V was cut back by 0 bases and J by 5 bases. The germline gives CDR1 SEHNR, CDR2 FQNEAQ (reference sequence). The CDR3 length is 14 residues. CDR3 sequence: CASSLAGTVYGYTF. As DNA, the CDR3 is TGTGCCAGCAGCTTAGCTGGGACAGTTTATGGCTACACCTTC.

This chain connects TRBV6-5 to TRBJ1-6, with 7 bases aligning to TRBD1. V shed 3 bases, J shed 8 bases, and the junction held 1 base outside the gene matches. Per the germline V gene, CDR1 is MNHEY and CDR2 is SVGAGI. CDR3 size: 13 residues. CDR3 loop: CASSYTGDSPLHF. Written as DNA, the CDR3 is TGTGCCAGCAGTTATACAGGGGATTCACCCCTCCACTTT.

This chain uses TRBV18 with TRBJ2-2; the D gene is possibly TRBD1 (5 bases). Trimming pared 8 bases from V and 1 base from J, leaving 14 bases between. This CDR3 comprises 15 residues. CDR1 and CDR2 (germline): KGHSH, LQKENI. The DNA of the CDR3 is TGTGCCAGCCTAACCGACAGCCTGAACACCGGGGAGCTGTTTTTT. This gives the protein CASLTDSLNTGELFF.

This rearrangement joins TRBV29-1 to TRBJ2-1, with D maybe TRBD2 (7 bases). The germline gives CDR1 SQVTM, CDR2 ANQGSEA. The CDR3 consists of 13 residues. With 7 bases removed from V and 8 bases from J, the gap between germline ends came to 18 bases. The CDR3 region has the DNA TGCAGCGGGACCGGGACGGGGGGCGATGAGCAGTTCTTC. The encoded protein is CSGTGTGGDEQFF.

The genes are TRBV2 and TRBJ2-5; D is perhaps TRBD2 (5 bases). The germline V and J ends were trimmed by 6 bases and 5 bases, with 16 bases remaining between them. This CDR3 has 14 residues. Germline-derived CDR1 and CDR2 are SNHLY and FYNNEI. CDR3 in amino acids: CASSVTSYSETQYF. CDR3 coding DNA: TGTGCCAGCAGCGTTACTAGTTATTCGGAGACCCAGTACTTC.

The chain has TRBV7-2 and TRBJ1-6, with 9 bases fitting TRBD1. The V and J ends lost 7 bases and 5 bases, in that order; junction bases with no gene match: 9. The CDR3 extends over 16 amino acids. The germline V gene encodes CDR1 SGHTA and CDR2 FQGNSA. The CDR3 DNA reads as TGTGCCAGCACCATAAGGGACAGGGAAGATAATTCACCCCTCCACTTT. Translation gives CASTIRDREDNSPLHF.

The V gene is TRBV6-5, the J gene TRBJ1-1, with D tentatively TRBD1 (5 bases). The CDR3 contains 14 residues. Germline V lookup: CDR1 MNHEY, CDR2 SVGAGI. V was clipped by 6 bases and J by 0 bases, with 11 bases between them. CDR3 amino acids: CASRGHRMNTEAFF. The CDR3 DNA follows: TGTGCCAGCAGGGGGCATCGGATGAACACTGAAGCTTTCTTT.

The chain carries TRBV2 and TRBJ1-1; 7 bases align to TRBD1. V lost 8 bases and J lost 4; bases outside the gene matches: 7. The CDR3 contains 13 residues. CDR1 is SNHLY, CDR2 FYNNEI, per germline. CDR3 sequence reads: CASCQGDITEAFF. As DNA, the CDR3 is TGTGCCAGCTGTCAGGGGGATATCACTGAAGCTTTCTTT.

The J gene is TRBJ2-1, the V gene TRBV27; perhaps TRBD2 as D (7 bases). CDR3 size: 14 residues. The germline V gene has CDR1 MNHEY and CDR2 SMNVEV (reference sequence). V lost 3 bases and J lost 6, with 12 bases in between. The CDR3 is CASSFGGGGNEQFF. CDR3 DNA sequence: TGTGCCAGCAGTTTCGGGGGAGGGGGCAATGAGCAGTTCTTC.

The chain combines TRBV4-1 with TRBJ2-7, with 8 bases lining up with TRBD1. J lost 6 bases, V lost 4 bases, and 5 bases had no gene match. The length of the CDR3 is 13 residues. Germline V lookup: CDR1 MGHRA, CDR2 YSYEKL. This chain's CDR3 is CASSLSRGREQYF. In nucleotides, the CDR3 is TGCGCCAGCAGCCTTTCCAGGGGGCGCGAGCAGTACTTC.

V and J are TRBV18 and TRBJ1-6; no definite D call. The V and J ends lost 3 bases and 8 bases respectively, with 17 bases between them. Germline CDR1 and CDR2: KGHSH and LQKENI. This CDR3 comprises 16 residues. CDR3 sequence (DNA): TGTGCCAGCTCACCCTTTCTCATGACTTCCGATTCACCCCTCCACTTT. Translating it yields CASSPFLMTSDSPLHF.

This chain connects TRBV10-3 to TRBJ2-1, with TRBD2 matching over 8 bases. Germline V lookup: CDR1 ENHRY, CDR2 SYGVKD. This CDR3 is built from 13 residues. The V gene end was trimmed by 8 bases and the J gene end by 8 bases; junction bases not matched to a gene: 8. The chain's CDR3 is CAIAVAGQDEQFF. CDR3 DNA sequence: TGTGCCATCGCAGTAGCGGGGCAGGATGAGCAGTTCTTC.

The rearrangement links TRBV6-5 to TRBJ1-6; D is undetermined. V was pared by 5 bases and J by 9 bases, with 17 bases between. The CDR3 is 15 residues long. Germline CDR1 reads MNHEY; CDR2 reads SVGAGI. CDR3 DNA: TGTGCCAGCAGTACAGTAAACCCTCCGAGTTCACCCCTCCACTTT. Residues: CASSTVNPPSSPLHF.

This clone was found once. The chain carries TRBV5-8 and TRBJ2-5; 10 positions match TRBD2. The germline CDR1 and CDR2 sequences are SGHTS and YDEGEE. This CDR3 comprises 15 residues. Trimming took 4 bases from V and 3 from J; bases not matched to a gene: 6. The CDR3 DNA reads TGTGCCAGCAGCCAATATCTAGCGGGGGAAGAGACCCAGTACTTC. Translated, it gives CASSQYLAGEETQYF.

The chain links TRBV7-9 to TRBJ2-5; the D gene is possibly TRBD2 (6 bases). Deletions cut 2 bases from V and 3 bases from J, with 7 bases between. Germline CDR1 reads SEHNR; CDR2 reads FQNEAQ (reference sequence). The CDR3 is 13 amino acids. The chain's CDR3 is CASSLWGEETQYF. In nucleotides, the CDR3 is TGTGCCAGCAGCTTATGGGGGGAAGAGACCCAGTACTTC.

DNA of the CDR3: TGTGCCAGCTCCATAGGCCCGGACAGGGAGAGCGAGCAGTACTTC. This translates into CASSIGPDRESEQYF. The chain links TRBV5-4 to TRBJ2-7; 8 positions agree with TRBD1. CDR1 is SGHNT and CDR2 is YYREEE in the germline V gene (reference sequence). This CDR3 region has 15 residues. Trimming took 7 bases from V and 6 from J; bases not matched to a gene: 15.

V is TRBV6-1 and J is TRBJ1-5, with D perhaps matching TRBD1 (6 bases). This CDR3 is built from 15 residues. Trimming pared 4 bases from V and 4 bases from J, leaving 14 bases between. Germline CDR1 MNHNS, CDR2 SASEGT. The CDR3 DNA reads TGTGCCAGCAGTGGAGCTACAGGGTTGAATCAGCCCCAGCATTTT. As protein: CASSGATGLNQPQHF.

V usage is TRBV6-1 and J usage is TRBJ1-2; D perhaps matches TRBD1 (6 bases). V was cut by 0 bases and J by 4 bases, with 12 bases left in between. Germline assignment: CDR1 MNHNS and CDR2 SASEGT. This CDR3 comprises 15 residues. Written as DNA, the CDR3 is TGTGCCAGCAGTGAAGCCGGAACAGGGCCCTATGGCTACACCTTC. Its protein product is CASSEAGTGPYGYTF.

The genes are TRBV5-1 and TRBJ1-3; no clear D gene. CDR3 length: 14 amino acids. The germline CDR1 and CDR2 sequences are SGHRS and YFSETQ. The germline V and J ends were trimmed by 5 bases and 2 bases, with 11 bases remaining between them. The CDR3, as DNA: TGCGCCAGCAGGCTGTCGGGGACTGGAAACACCATATATTTT. Residues: CASRLSGTGNTIYF.

The chain employs TRBV30 and TRBJ2-3, with 8 bases fitting TRBD1. J gave up 2 bases and V 5 bases, and 6 bases lay outside the gene matches. The CDR3 runs to 14 residues. Germline V gene data show CDR1 as GTSNPN and CDR2 as SVGIG (reference sequence). The CDR3 DNA reads as TGTGCCTGGGGGACAGGATTTTCCACAGATACGCAGTATTTT. It codes for CAWGTGFSTDTQYF.

In its sample, this clone was seen many times. Other DNA sequences in this specimen translate into the identical CDR3. The chain links TRBV18 to TRBJ2-7, with a tentative D call TRBD2 (5 bases). Germline CDR1 reads KGHSH; CDR2 reads LQKENI. V shed 2 bases and J shed 4 bases, with 9 bases lying between them. The CDR3 sequence is 13 residues long. The CDR3 DNA reads TGTGCCAGCTCACCAAGCCGGACTTACGAGCAGTACTTC. Amino acid sequence: CASSPSRTYEQYF.

This rearrangement joins TRBV27 to TRBJ2-2; 7 nucleotides line up with TRBD1. Germline loops: CDR1 MNHEY, CDR2 SMNVEV (reference sequence). The V and J ends lost 3 bases and 5 bases, in that order; junction bases with no gene match: 3. The CDR3 spans 14 residues. CDR3 protein: CASSFGTETGELFF. CDR3 bases: TGTGCCAGCAGTTTTGGGACAGAGACCGGGGAGCTGTTTTTT.

This chain links TRBV25-1 with TRBJ2-4, with TRBD1 matching 7 bases. Germline V gives CDR1 MGHDK, CDR2 SYGVNS. This CDR3 comprises 14 residues. After removal of 2 bases from V and 7 bases from J, the junction contained 5 bases not matched to a gene. The CDR3 coding sequence is TGTGCCAGCAGTGAAACAGGGGTCACGAACATTCAGTACTTC. It encodes CASSETGVTNIQYF. The full variable domain, rest sourced from reference TRBV25-1 and TRBJ2-4, is EADIYQTPRYLVIGTGKKITLECSQTMGHDKMYWYQQDPGMELHLIHYSYGVNSTEKGDLSSESTVSRIRTEHFPLTLESARPSHTSQYLCASSETGVTNIQYFGAGTRLSVL.

This chain uses TRBV11-2 with TRBJ2-7; 10 bases line up with TRBD2. The V gene end was trimmed by 5 bases and the J gene end by 3 bases; junction bases not matched to a gene: 4. This CDR3 is 14 amino acids long. CDR1 and CDR2 from the germline V gene are SGHAT and FQNNGV. CDR3 region: CASSEVAGGYEQYF. CDR3 in DNA: TGTGCCAGCAGCGAGGTAGCGGGGGGCTACGAGCAGTACTTC. Variable domain in full (rest from reference TRBV11-2 and TRBJ2-7): EAGVAQSPRYKIIEKRQSVAFWCNPISGHATLYWYQQILGQGPKLLIQFQNNGVVDDSQLPKDRFSAERLKGVDSTLKIQPAKLEDSAVYLCASSEVAGGYEQYFGPGTRLTVT.